A single T cell receptor (beta chain) is shown here with its context. The data belong to a study of T-cell reconstitution after alpha-beta-depleted transplantation in children. Preparation of the TCRbeta library was carried out with unique molecular identifiers. TCRdb re-called the PCR reads through MiXCR, storing one row per CDR3 protein. Here the sample spans hundreds of thousands of distinct CDR3 sequences, about 15% being singletons. CDR1 and CDR2 from the germline V gene are SGHRS and YFSETQ. The V end lost 0 bases, the J end lost 1 base, and 13 bases lay between the germline ends. This CDR3 is built from 16 residues.

The input for sequencing was PBMCs, mostly from graft donor cells, taken 360 days after TCRalphabeta/CD19-depleted stem cell transplant. The V and J genes are TRBV5-1 and TRBJ2-5, with D uncertain. This receptor was identified in a male patient younger than 18 who had a stem cell transplant for acute lymphoblastic leukemia, so the T cells may come from the graft donor. The CDR3 loop reads CASSLAAVRIQETQYF. The CDR3 nucleotides read TGCGCCAGCAGCTTGGCCGCAGTTCGGATCCAAGAGACCCAGTACTTC.